These 32 T cell receptor beta chains originate from one sample sequenced in a study of post-analysis software for immune sequencing data. The TCR beta cDNA libraries contained unique molecular identifiers. TCRdb redid the calling of the PCR reads with MiXCR, one entry per CDR3 protein. The repertoire consists of about 760,000 distinct CDR3 sequences, with less than 35% occurring once and the leading ten covering 0.55% to 0.65%. The study's findings and limits: Controls showed lower frequencies than patients for roughly five TRBV segments, and TRBV5-6, TRBV5-1 and TRBV20-1 were among these.

No cognate antigen is known for these TCRs. The sequencing input was blood. The receptors here all came from a girl between 5 and 17 years old with multiple sclerosis.

This clonotype turned up a few times. This chain uses TRBV3-1 with TRBJ1-1, with 8 bases identical to TRBD1. Trimming cost V 0 bases and J 8 bases; bases outside gene matches: 2. Germline V gene data show CDR1 as LGHDT and CDR2 as YNNKEL (reference sequence). This CDR3 has 13 residues. The CDR3 DNA reads as TGTGCCAGCAGCCAAGACTGGGACAGGGAAGCTTTCTTT. Translation: CASSQDWDREAFF.

This clonotype showed up just a few times. The CDR3 loop reads CASSRDRGVSDTQYF. The DNA of the CDR3 is TGTGCCAGCAGCCGGGACAGGGGTGTGTCAGATACGCAGTATTTT. The V call is TRBV12-3 or TRBV12-4, the J call TRBJ2-3; 10 positions match TRBD1. The CDR3 has 15 amino acids. V shed 6 bases, J shed 4 bases, and the junction held 7 bases outside the gene matches.

This clonotype was recorded a few times. The chain uses TRBV7-9 and TRBJ2-3; D is unresolved. Germline CDR1 reads SEHNR; CDR2 reads FQNEAQ (reference sequence). V lost 3 bases to trimming and J lost 2 bases, with 21 bases between them. The CDR3 is made up of 18 amino acids. The CDR3 sequence: CASSFLGARRPDTDTQYF. The CDR3 nucleotides are TGTGCCAGCAGCTTTCTCGGAGCAAGGCGGCCAGACACAGATACGCAGTATTTT.

This clonotype was counted many times. Here the CDR3 DNA reads TGTGCCAGCAGCTTTGACAGAAACATTCAGTACTTC. This translates into CASSFDRNIQYF. The chain uses TRBV5-5 and TRBJ2-4, with a tentative D call TRBD1 (5 bases). The germline gives CDR1 SGHKS, CDR2 YYEKEE (reference sequence). The germline V and J ends were trimmed by 2 bases and 6 bases, with 6 bases remaining between them. This CDR3 region has 12 residues.

Remarks on this clonotype: A read error may produce the germline difference seen at one junction end. This sequence joins TRBV20-1 and TRBJ2-7, with 14 bases matching TRBD2. There are 14 residues in the CDR3. Looked up from germline, CDR1 is DFQATT and CDR2 is SNEGSKA (reference sequence). The CDR3, as DNA: TGCAGTGCGCGACTAGCGGGAGGGCCCTACGAGCAGGACTTC. The encoded protein is CSARLAGGPYEQDF.

The V call is TRBV20-1, the J call TRBJ1-2; 7 nucleotides line up with TRBD1. Germline loops: CDR1 DFQATT, CDR2 SNEGSKA (reference sequence). The ends lost 5 bases at V and 8 bases at J; junction bases unmatched: 8. CDR3 length equals 12 residues. DNA of the CDR3: TGCAGTGCTCCAGGACAGGAGGGCGGCTACACCTTC. Its translation: CSAPGQEGGYTF.

The chain couples TRBV28 to TRBJ2-3; 11 bases agree with TRBD2. The CDR3 sequence is 14 residues long. The germline CDR1 and CDR2 sequences are MDHEN and SYDVKM. The V segment lost 5 bases and the J segment 5 bases; nucleotides outside the gene matches: 3. The CDR3, as DNA: TGTGCCAGCAGTATCCTAGCGGGAGGAGATACGCAGTATTTT. Its protein is CASSILAGGDTQYF.

In its sample, this clonotype was seen many times. This rearrangement joins TRBV10-3 to TRBJ2-5, with D perhaps given as TRBD1 or TRBD2 (6 bases each). Germline CDR1 reads ENHRY; CDR2 reads SYGVKD. The CDR3 loop spans 14 amino acids. V lost 5 bases, J lost 2 bases, and 12 bases lay in between. The chain's CDR3 is CAISLRGEQETQYF. CDR3 bases: TGTGCCATCAGTTTGAGGGGGGAGCAAGAGACCCAGTACTTC.

V and J are TRBV28 and TRBJ2-1, with 9 bases aligning to TRBD2. Germline assignment: CDR1 MDHEN and CDR2 SYDVKM. This CDR3 spans 14 amino acids. V lost 5 bases to trimming and J lost 9 bases; unmatched junction nucleotides: 8. The CDR3 nucleotides are TGTGCCAGCAGTCCCCCGTCGCGGGAGGGTGAGCAGTTCTTC. Translation: CASSPPSREGEQFF.

The chain has TRBV5-1 and TRBJ2-4; TRBD1 matches 9 bases. The CDR3 has 16 amino acids. CDR1 is SGHRS, CDR2 YFSETQ, per germline. J gave up 8 bases and V 0 bases, and 9 bases lay outside the gene matches. Here the CDR3 reads CASSLGDRAERDIQYF. The CDR3 bases are TGCGCCAGCAGCTTGGGGGACAGGGCTGAAAGAGACATTCAGTACTTC. Full variable domain (remainder filled in from reference TRBV5-1 and TRBJ2-4): KAGVTQTPRYLIKTRGQQVTLSCSPISGHRSVSWYQQTPGQGLQFLFEYFSETQRNKGNFPGRFSGRQFSNSRSEMNVSTLELGDSALYLCASSLGDRAERDIQYFGAGTRLSVL.

This clonotype has a handful of counts. The chain couples TRBV10-3 to TRBJ2-1; D may be TRBD1 (6 bases). The V gene lost 6 bases and the J gene lost 10 bases, with 22 bases spanning the gap. This CDR3 is built from 15 residues. Germline-derived CDR1 and CDR2 are ENHRY and SYGVKD. The CDR3 coding sequence is TGTGCCATCAGCCCGAGGGGGATTATCCCGCAGGAGCAGTTCTTC. This sequence encodes CAISPRGIIPQEQFF.

This clonotype was found once. CDR3 bases: TGTGCCAGCAGTGTGAGCCCACCCACCGGGCCTCAGAAGAATGCAGCTTTCTTT. Protein product: CASSVSPPTGPQKNAAFF. The V call is TRBV2, the J call TRBJ1-1; D not certain. The CDR3 extends over 18 amino acids. CDR1 and CDR2 (germline): SNHLY, FYNNEI. V was clipped by 4 bases and J by 10 bases, with 31 bases between them. The complete variable domain, with remaining parts taken from reference TRBV2 and TRBJ1-1, reads EPEVTQTPSHQVTQMGQEVILRCVPISNHLYFYWYRQILGQKVEFLVSFYNNEISEKSEIFDDQFSVERPDGSNFTLKIRSTKLEDSAMYFCASSVSPPTGPQKNAAFFGQGTRLTVV.

V usage is TRBV6-5 and J usage is TRBJ2-4; 11 bases are a match to TRBD1. The CDR3 is made up of 14 amino acids. Germline CDR1 reads MNHEY; CDR2 reads SVGAGI. Unmatched junction bases numbered 1, after V lost 0 bases and J lost 9 bases. As DNA, the CDR3 is TGTGCCAGCAGTTACTCGGGGACAGGGGGCATTCAGTACTTC. Translating it yields CASSYSGTGGIQYF.

V is TRBV5-1 and J is TRBJ2-5, with 15 bases matching TRBD2. Trimming at V came to 4 bases and at J to 11 bases, leaving 15 bases not matched to a gene. Germline CDR1 reads SGHRS; CDR2 reads YFSETQ. The CDR3 length is 17 residues. For the CDR3, the DNA is TGCGCCAGCAGCCCGGGACTAGCGGGAGGCAGCTCCTACGGACAGTACTTC. Residues: CASSPGLAGGSSYGQYF.

This clonotype turned up a few times. This rearrangement joins TRBV7-9 to TRBJ2-7, with D hard to call. From germline, CDR1 is SEHNR and CDR2 FQNEAQ (reference sequence). This CDR3 has 14 amino acids. The V end was cut by 6 bases, the J end by 6 bases, with 18 bases between. This CDR3 reads CASRSVGASFEQYF. DNA of the CDR3: TGTGCCAGCAGGTCCGTGGGCGCGTCTTTCGAGCAGTACTTC.

This clonotype turned up a few times. The chain couples TRBV20-1 to TRBJ1-2, with unresolved D. Germline V gene data show CDR1 as DFQATT and CDR2 as SNEGSKA (reference sequence). With 1 base removed from V and 2 bases from J, the gap between germline ends came to 14 bases. CDR3 length: 15 residues. Here the CDR3 DNA reads TGCAGTGCTAGAGTGAGGTTTTGGGAGAACTATGGCTACACCTTC. It encodes CSARVRFWENYGYTF.

For this clonotype: The germline gene is not matched at one end of the junction; a read error may be the cause. The V gene is TRBV6-2 or TRBV6-3, the J gene TRBJ2-1; D possibly corresponds to TRBD2 (6 bases). The CDR3 is made up of 15 amino acids. Per germline, CDR1 MNHEY and CDR2 SVGEGT. The CDR3 region is CASLAGTDSNNEQFF. In DNA, the CDR3 is TGTGCCAGCCTCGCCGGGACTGACTCCAACAATGAGCAGTTCTTC.

This chain joins TRBV27 and TRBJ2-3; no reliable D call. The CDR3 totals 13 residues. Trimming pared 4 bases from V and 6 bases from J, leaving 11 bases between. CDR1 is MNHEY, CDR2 SMNVEV, per germline (reference sequence). CDR3 bases: TGTGCCAGCAGTTCCTGGTTGGGGGATACGCAGTATTTT. Its protein product is CASSSWLGDTQYF.

This clonotype has ten or more counts. V is TRBV20-1 and J is TRBJ2-1; TRBD1 is a possible D gene (5 bases). Germline CDR1 reads DFQATT; CDR2 reads SNEGSKA (reference sequence). Deletions cut 4 bases from V and 7 bases from J, with 20 bases between. The CDR3 has 15 amino acids. In DNA form, the CDR3 reads TGCAGTGCTACCGTAGACCAATACGCAGGGAATGAGCAGTTCTTC. Protein: CSATVDQYAGNEQFF.

This chain links TRBV2 with TRBJ1-2, with 10 bases identical to TRBD1. With 2 bases clipped from V and 4 bases from J, the junction kept 7 bases outside the gene matches. Germline V gene lookup returns CDR1 SNHLY and CDR2 FYNNEI. The CDR3 covers 16 residues. The CDR3 loop reads CASSEPRDRGFYGYTF. CDR3 DNA sequence: TGTGCCAGCAGTGAACCTAGGGACAGGGGATTCTATGGCTACACCTTC. The full variable domain, with the rest looked up from reference TRBV2 and TRBJ1-2, is EPEVTQTPSHQVTQMGQEVILRCVPISNHLYFYWYRQILGQKVEFLVSFYNNEISEKSEIFDDQFSVERPDGSNFTLKIRSTKLEDSAMYFCASSEPRDRGFYGYTFGSGTRLTVV.

The rearrangement joins TRBV2 to TRBJ1-2; D is unclear. The V end lost 6 bases, the J end lost 3 bases, and 11 bases lay between the germline ends. CDR1 and CDR2 from the germline V gene are SNHLY and FYNNEI. This CDR3 is built from 13 residues. CDR3 DNA sequence: TGTGCCAGCAGGCTGGAGGTAGACTATGGCTACACCTTC. As protein: CASRLEVDYGYTF.

The chain carries TRBV15 and TRBJ2-4; D remains unclear. Germline values: CDR1 LNHNV, CDR2 YYDKDF (reference sequence). There are 16 residues in the CDR3. V shed 0 bases and J shed 0 bases, with 9 bases lying between them. CDR3 in DNA: TGTGCCACCAGCAGAGAGATACTTCTAGCCAAAAACATTCAGTACTTC. Its protein is CATSREILLAKNIQYF.

A few counts support this clonotype. The V and J genes are TRBV28 and TRBJ2-5; 7 nucleotides agree with TRBD2. The trim removed 6 bases at V and 4 bases at J, leaving 8 bases unmatched. CDR3 length equals 14 residues. CDR1 is MDHEN and CDR2 is SYDVKM in the germline V gene. This CDR3 is CASRAPGGRETQYF. CDR3 bases: TGTGCCAGCAGGGCCCCGGGGGGAAGAGAGACCCAGTACTTC. The variable domain in full, with the rest retrieved from reference TRBV28 and TRBJ2-5, is DVKVTQSSRYLVKRTGEKVFLECVQDMDHENMFWYRQDPGLGLRLIYFSYDVKMKEKGDIPEGYSVSREKKERFSLILESASTNQTSMYLCASRAPGGRETQYFGPGTRLLVL.

The CDR3 nucleotides are TGTGCCAGCAGCTTAGTACATAGGGGACAGGAAGATAATGAAAAACTGTTTTTT. Translated, it gives CASSLVHRGQEDNEKLFF. The chain carries TRBV7-8 and TRBJ1-4; 8 positions match TRBD1. This CDR3 spans 18 amino acids. The V gene's germline CDR1 is SGHVS and CDR2 FQNEAQ. Trimming at V came to 1 base and at J to 4 bases, leaving 11 bases not matched to a gene.

This rearrangement joins TRBV29-1 to TRBJ1-2; D may be TRBD1 (6 bases). Germline V gene data show CDR1 as SQVTM and CDR2 as ANQGSEA. The CDR3 contains 11 residues. Trimming took 7 bases from V and 8 from J, leaving 14 bases between them. CDR3 sequence reads: CSALGGGGYTF. The CDR3 DNA reads TGCAGCGCCCTCGGGGGGGGCGGCTACACCTTC.

This clonotype occurred many times. The chain uses TRBV5-8 and TRBJ2-5; 9 bases map to TRBD1. The CDR3 totals 15 residues. In germline, CDR1 is SGHTS, CDR2 YDEGEE. Trimming took 3 bases from V and 5 from J; bases not matched to a gene: 8. CDR3 DNA: TGTGCCAGCAGCTCGGGACAGGGTGGTCAGGAGACCCAGTACTTC. It encodes CASSSGQGGQETQYF.

This chain connects TRBV11-3 to TRBJ2-5; D is uncertain. The J call is doubtful: the DNA matches TRBJ2-7 better. The CDR3 has 14 amino acids. CDR1 is SGHNT, CDR2 YENEEA, per germline. CDR3 in DNA: TGTGCCAGCAGCGCTCTCGTAGCCCCCTACGAGCAGTACTTC. Its translation: CASSALVAPYEQYF.

The V call is TRBV7-8, the J call TRBJ2-7; no clear D gene. Deletions cut 5 bases from V and 3 bases from J, with 11 bases between. This CDR3 has 13 amino acids. Germline CDR1 SGHVS, CDR2 FQNEAQ. CDR3 in DNA: TGTGCCAGCAGCCATCCCAATGGCTACGAGCAGTACTTC. This translates into CASSHPNGYEQYF.

This clonotype was seen many times. The junction does not match germline at one end; this may be a read error. V and J are TRBV5-1 and TRBJ2-1, with 7 nucleotides matching TRBD1. CDR3 length equals 14 residues. The germline CDR1 and CDR2 sequences are SGHRS and YFSETQ. In DNA form, the CDR3 reads TGTGCCAGCAGCCGGGACAGCTCCTACAATGAGCAGTTCTTC. It translates to CASSRDSSYNEQFF.

This clonotype was picked up a small number of times. The chain employs TRBV20-1 and TRBJ2-5; D remains ambiguous. CDR1 and CDR2 from the germline V gene are DFQATT and SNEGSKA (reference sequence). The length of the CDR3 is 13 residues. Trimming cost V 3 bases and J 0 bases, with 8 bases left between them. CDR3 nucleotide sequence: TGCAGTGCTAGGATCCAGTACCAAGAGACCCAGTACTTC. Its protein is CSARIQYQETQYF.

In this sample, this clonotype turned up a few times. The rearrangement uses TRBV7-8 and TRBJ1-5; TRBD1 aligns across 8 bases. Germline V lookup: CDR1 SGHVS, CDR2 FQNEAQ. V was clipped by 0 bases and J by 6 bases; unmatched bases: 13. The CDR3 totals 18 residues. Here the CDR3 reads CASSLAVWAGGFGQPQHF. The CDR3 DNA reads as TGTGCCAGCAGCTTAGCAGTGTGGGCAGGGGGCTTCGGTCAGCCCCAGCATTTT.

This clonotype was counted a few times. This may stem from a read error, because a much larger clone lies one nucleotide away. The J gene is TRBJ1-6, the V gene TRBV5-1, with TRBD1 as a possible D gene (5 bases). This CDR3 is 15 amino acids long. The germline gives CDR1 SGHRS, CDR2 YFSETQ. The CDR3 reads CASSLGGDPNSPPHF. As DNA, the CDR3 is TGCGCCAGCAGCTTGGGTGGGGACCCCAATTCACCCCCCCACTTT.